The 25 T cell receptor beta chains in this list originate from one sample, sequenced in a study of T cells in localized non-small cell lung cancer. The protocol was immunoSEQ multiplex PCR, while the TCRdb copy is restricted to in-frame clones and leaves out a portion. The profile shows about 55,000 clones, approximately 80% of them singletons. The input for sequencing was peripheral blood mononuclear cells, taken before any cancer treatment. The receptors shown here come from a man aged 35 to 70 with stage III lung adenocarcinoma.

The CDR3 protein is CASSLDRGTGELFF. The CDR3 region has the DNA TGTGCCAGCAGCTTAGACAGGGGGACGGGGGAGCTGTTTTTT. The gene calls are TRBV11-2 and TRBJ2-2, with TRBD1 matching 7 bases. The length of the CDR3 is 14 residues. The junction had 3 bases not matched to a gene; V was cut back by 0 bases and J by 8 bases. CDR1 and CDR2 (germline): SGHAT, FQNNGV.

V and J are TRBV30 and TRBJ2-1; D not certain. The V end lost 3 bases, the J end lost 2 bases, and 8 bases lay between the germline ends. Germline CDR1 reads GTSNPN; CDR2 reads SVGIG (reference sequence). This CDR3 has 13 amino acids. CDR3 region: CAWRKGTYNEQFF. CDR3 sequence (DNA): TGTGCCTGGAGGAAGGGAACCTACAATGAGCAGTTCTTC.

This clone was seen just once. This chain links TRBV30 with TRBJ2-1; no firm D call. This CDR3 contains 11 residues. Germline V gives CDR1 GTSNPN, CDR2 SVGIG (reference sequence). V was clipped by 0 bases and J by 6 bases, with 3 bases between them. Written as DNA, the CDR3 is TGTGCCTGGAGTGTTGGCAATGAGCAGTTCTTC. Protein product: CAWSVGNEQFF. Together with reference TRBV30 and TRBJ2-1, the CDR3 gives the full variable domain: SQTIHQWPATLVQPVGSPLSLECTVEGTSNPNLYWYRQAAGRGLQLLFYSVGIGQISSEVPQNLSASRPQDRQFILSSKKLLLSDSGFYLCAWSVGNEQFFGPGTRLTVL.

This clone was recorded a few times. J is TRBJ2-5 and V is TRBV15; D gene unclear. V dropped 0 bases and J dropped 3 bases, with 8 bases sitting between them. Germline-derived CDR1 and CDR2 are LNHNV and YYDKDF (reference sequence). CDR3 length equals 14 residues. CDR3 amino acids: CATSRDHREETQYF. The CDR3 bases are TGTGCCACCAGCAGAGATCATAGAGAAGAGACCCAGTACTTC.

J is TRBJ2-1 and V is TRBV7-3, with a tentative D call TRBD1 (5 bases). V was pared by 5 bases and J by 1 base, with 15 bases between. Germline CDR1 reads SGHTA; CDR2 reads FQGTGA. The CDR3 totals 16 residues. The DNA of the CDR3 is TGTGCCAGCAGCCGCACACAGGTGAGGTCCTACAATGAGCAGTTCTTC. Protein sequence: CASSRTQVRSYNEQFF.

The chain employs TRBV11-2 and TRBJ2-3, with D hard to call. This CDR3 comprises 12 residues. Looked up from germline, CDR1 is SGHAT and CDR2 is FQNNGV. The germline V and J ends were trimmed by 8 bases and 3 bases, with 9 bases remaining between them. The CDR3: CASSWGTDTQYF. DNA of the CDR3: TGTGCCAGCTCCTGGGGAACAGATACGCAGTATTTT.

The chain combines TRBV2 with TRBJ2-7; no clear D. This CDR3 spans 15 amino acids. Germline V gene data show CDR1 as SNHLY and CDR2 as FYNNEI. The V end lost 8 bases, the J end lost 2 bases, and 19 bases lay between the germline ends. In nucleotides, the CDR3 is TGTGCCAGCTCTCAAGGACGGTTGACGACCTACGAGCAGTACTTC. Its translation is CASSQGRLTTYEQYF.

The rearrangement links TRBV7-9 to TRBJ2-7; D unresolved. V lost 5 bases, J lost 3 bases, and 5 bases lay in between. The CDR3 totals 11 residues. Germline CDR1 and CDR2: SEHNR and FQNEAQ (reference sequence). CDR3 DNA sequence: TGTGCCAGCAGCGCTAGCTACGAGCAGTACTTC. It specifies CASSASYEQYF.

This clone appeared a few times. The gene calls are TRBV6-4 and TRBJ2-3; no clear D. Germline V gene data show CDR1 as MRHNA and CDR2 as SNTAGT. V was cut by 2 bases and J by 1 base, with 13 bases left in between. The CDR3 loop spans 16 amino acids. The CDR3 DNA reads TGTGCCAGCAGTGACGGTGGCGGTTCCGGCACAGATACGCAGTATTTT. It translates to CASSDGGGSGTDTQYF.

The chain combines TRBV29-1 with TRBJ1-3; D is undetermined. Germline CDR1 SQVTM, CDR2 ANQGSEA. This CDR3 contains 12 residues. Trimming took off 4 bases at V and 2 bases at J, with 6 bases between the two ends. CDR3 amino acids: CSVGGAGNTIYF. The DNA of the CDR3 is TGCAGCGTTGGTGGGGCTGGAAACACCATATATTTT.

CDR3 loop: CASIPLGTGELFF. DNA of the CDR3: TGTGCCAGCATCCCACTCGGCACCGGGGAGCTGTTTTTT. The V call is TRBV2, the J call TRBJ2-2; D unresolved. Germline values: CDR1 SNHLY, CDR2 FYNNEI. The CDR3 runs 13 residues. V was shortened by 7 bases and J by 4 bases, with 10 bases between the two germline ends.

J is TRBJ1-5 and V is TRBV7-9; D gene uncertain. The CDR3 runs 12 residues. Deletions cut 5 bases from V and 5 bases from J, with 7 bases between. The V gene's germline CDR1 is SEHNR and CDR2 FQNEAQ (reference sequence). CDR3: CASSRQDQPQHF. Written as DNA, the CDR3 is TGTGCCAGCAGCCGCCAGGATCAGCCCCAGCATTTT. Drawing the rest from reference TRBV7-9 and TRBJ1-5, the complete variable domain is DTGVSQNPRHKITKRGQNVTFRCDPISEHNRLYWYRQTLGQGPEFLTYFQNEAQLEKSRLLSDRFSAERPKGSFSTLEIQRTEQGDSAMYLCASSRQDQPQHFGDGTRLSIL.

V gene TRBV5-6 combines with J gene TRBJ1-5; possibly TRBD1 for D (6 bases). Trimming removed 3 bases at V and 6 bases at J, with 16 bases between. Germline V gene sequence: CDR1 SGHDT, CDR2 YYEEEE. This CDR3 spans 15 amino acids. The CDR3 reads CASSSDGGGSQPQHF. In nucleotides, the CDR3 is TGTGCCAGCAGCTCGGATGGGGGCGGGAGTCAGCCCCAGCATTTT.

The chain joins TRBV21-1 to TRBJ1-5; the table calls TRBD1, which could not be checked here. TRBV21-1 counts as a pseudogene. CDR3 length equals 15 residues. Written as DNA, the CDR3 is TGTGCCAGCACCGTAGGACATGGGCGCAATCAGCCCCAGCATTTT. Its translation: CASTVGHGRNQPQHF.

The chain links TRBV18 to TRBJ2-1, with 10 bases lining up with TRBD1. This CDR3 spans 17 amino acids. CDR1 is KGHSH and CDR2 is LQKENI in the germline V gene. Germline trimming cut 1 base from V and 6 bases from J; bases unmatched to any gene: 9. The CDR3 here is CASSPRTGGEIRNEQFF. The CDR3 region has the DNA TGTGCCAGCTCACCACGGACAGGGGGGGAAATTCGCAATGAGCAGTTCTTC.

The chain couples TRBV11-2 to TRBJ2-7; D remains unclear. Deletions cut 0 bases from V and 3 bases from J, with 9 bases between. CDR3 length: 14 residues. Germline values: CDR1 SGHAT, CDR2 FQNNGV. CDR3 amino acids: CASSLDRASYEQYF. CDR3 bases: TGTGCCAGCAGCTTAGATCGCGCTAGCTACGAGCAGTACTTC. The full variable domain, completed using reference TRBV11-2 and TRBJ2-7, is EAGVAQSPRYKIIEKRQSVAFWCNPISGHATLYWYQQILGQGPKLLIQFQNNGVVDDSQLPKDRFSAERLKGVDSTLKIQPAKLEDSAVYLCASSLDRASYEQYFGPGTRLTVT.

V usage is TRBV7-9 and J usage is TRBJ1-2; maybe TRBD1 (5 bases). Trimming removed 5 bases from V and 4 bases from J, with 17 bases in between. CDR3 size: 15 residues. Germline loops: CDR1 SEHNR, CDR2 FQNEAQ (reference sequence). CDR3 nucleotides: TGTGCCAGCAGCATCCGAGACCCCGGGACCTATGGCTACACCTTC. Translating gives CASSIRDPGTYGYTF.

The chain employs TRBV2 and TRBJ2-3, with D unresolved. The V end lost 5 bases, the J end lost 6 bases, and 12 bases lay between the germline ends. CDR3 length: 13 amino acids. Germline CDR1 SNHLY, CDR2 FYNNEI. The CDR3 DNA reads as TGTGCCAGCAGTCCCGGGCCAATGGATACGCAGTATTTT. The encoded protein is CASSPGPMDTQYF.

This chain links TRBV29-1 with TRBJ2-5; TRBD2 matches at 7 bases. The CDR3 covers 12 residues. The germline V gene has CDR1 SQVTM and CDR2 ANQGSEA. The V segment lost 7 bases and the J segment 7 bases; nucleotides outside the gene matches: 9. The CDR3 region is CSGSREGGTQYF. The DNA of the CDR3 is TGCAGCGGCTCCAGGGAGGGCGGGACCCAGTACTTC. The variable domain in full, completed from reference TRBV29-1 and TRBJ2-5, reads SAVISQKPSRDICQRGTSLTIQCQVDSQVTMMFWYRQQPGQSLTLIATANQGSEATYESGFVIDKFPISRPNLTFSTLTVSNMSPEDSSIYLCSGSREGGTQYFGPGTRLLVL.

This chain connects TRBV2 to TRBJ2-6; possible D gene TRBD1, 6 bases. Germline CDR1 and CDR2: SNHLY and FYNNEI. This CDR3 contains 15 residues. The V end lost 8 bases, the J end lost 0 bases, and 11 bases lay between the germline ends. CDR3 amino acids: CASRDTNSGANVLTF. In nucleotides, the CDR3 is TGTGCCAGCCGGGACACAAACTCTGGGGCCAACGTCCTGACTTTC.

The chain uses TRBV7-3 and TRBJ1-1; a weak D match, TRBD1 (5 bases). V was cut by 2 bases and J by 2 bases, with 6 bases left in between. This CDR3 region has 13 residues. The V gene's germline CDR1 is SGHTA and CDR2 FQGTGA. CDR3 bases: TGTGCCAGCAGCTTAGGGACCAACACTGAAGCTTTCTTT. Residues: CASSLGTNTEAFF.

The V and J genes are TRBV5-1 and TRBJ2-1, with D perhaps matching TRBD1 (5 bases). Germline V lookup: CDR1 SGHRS, CDR2 YFSETQ. This CDR3 region has 14 residues. V gave up 4 bases and J gave up 4 bases, with 12 bases separating them. The CDR3 region has the DNA TGCGCCAGCAGCCTACCTAGGGGATACAATGAGCAGTTCTTC. Translated, it gives CASSLPRGYNEQFF.

The rearrangement joins TRBV27 to TRBJ1-4; D may be TRBD1 (5 bases). V lost 8 bases, J lost 11 bases, and 18 bases lay in between. This CDR3 has 13 residues. Germline V gene sequence: CDR1 MNHEY, CDR2 SMNVEV (reference sequence). The CDR3 DNA reads as TGTGCCAGCCGGACGGCGCTCCGGGGGAAACTGTTTTTT. This translates into CASRTALRGKLFF. The full variable domain, its missing parts supplied by reference TRBV27 and TRBJ1-4, is EAQVTQNPRYLITVTGKKLTVTCSQNMNHEYMSWYRQDPGLGLRQIYYSMNVEVTDKGDVPEGYKVSRKEKRNFPLILESPSPNQTSLYFCASRTALRGKLFFGSGTQLSVL.

The chain links TRBV7-2 to TRBJ2-7; D is undetermined. Germline V gene lookup returns CDR1 SGHTA and CDR2 FQGNSA. The CDR3 loop spans 14 amino acids. Between the trimmed V and J ends, which lost 3 bases and 3 bases, there was a span of 12 bases. CDR3 sequence reads: CASSLEAAHYEQYF. The CDR3 DNA sequence: TGTGCCAGCAGCTTGGAAGCCGCACACTACGAGCAGTACTTC.

A single count supports this clone. The rearrangement uses TRBV11-3 and TRBJ1-2, with a possible D match to TRBD1 (5 bases). The CDR3 is 13 residues long. Trimming took off 4 bases at V and 5 bases at J, with 11 bases between the two ends. The V gene's germline CDR1 is SGHNT and CDR2 YENEEA. The CDR3 loop is CASSSGLEYGYTF. CDR3 nucleotide sequence: TGTGCCAGCAGCTCGGGACTGGAATATGGCTACACCTTC.